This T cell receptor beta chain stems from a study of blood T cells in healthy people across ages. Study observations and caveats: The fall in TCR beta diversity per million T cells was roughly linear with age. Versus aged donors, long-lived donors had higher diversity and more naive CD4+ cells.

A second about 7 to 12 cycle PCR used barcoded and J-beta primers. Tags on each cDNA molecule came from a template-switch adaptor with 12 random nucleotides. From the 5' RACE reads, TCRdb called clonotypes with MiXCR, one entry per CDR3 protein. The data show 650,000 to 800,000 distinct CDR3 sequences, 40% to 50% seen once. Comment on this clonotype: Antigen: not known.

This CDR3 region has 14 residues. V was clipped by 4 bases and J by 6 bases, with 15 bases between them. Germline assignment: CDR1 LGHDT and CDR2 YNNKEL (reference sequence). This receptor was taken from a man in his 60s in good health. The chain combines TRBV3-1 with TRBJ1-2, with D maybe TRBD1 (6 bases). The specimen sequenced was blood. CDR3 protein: CASSPSLTGHGYTF. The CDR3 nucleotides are TGTGCCAGCAGCCCCAGTTTAACAGGGCATGGCTACACCTTC.